The clone carrying this TCR beta chain was detected ten times or more. TCRdb recomputed calls from the 5' RACE reads with MiXCR, one row per CDR3 protein. In the table there are about 58,000 distinct CDR3 sequences, around 4% of which are singletons. Germline loops: CDR1 MNHNS, CDR2 SASEGT. Trimming took off 1 base at V and 7 bases at J, with 10 bases between the two ends. CDR3 size: 13 residues. The sample originates from a study of neurological immune-mediated disorders. V gene TRBV6-1 combines with J gene TRBJ1-1; D uncertain. The sequenced sample was PBMCs. The TCR sequence derives from a man between 25 and 39 years old with multiple sclerosis. DNA of the CDR3: TGTGCCAGCAGTGAAGACTCCTTTAGTGAAGCTTTCTTT. Protein product: CASSEDSFSEAFF.